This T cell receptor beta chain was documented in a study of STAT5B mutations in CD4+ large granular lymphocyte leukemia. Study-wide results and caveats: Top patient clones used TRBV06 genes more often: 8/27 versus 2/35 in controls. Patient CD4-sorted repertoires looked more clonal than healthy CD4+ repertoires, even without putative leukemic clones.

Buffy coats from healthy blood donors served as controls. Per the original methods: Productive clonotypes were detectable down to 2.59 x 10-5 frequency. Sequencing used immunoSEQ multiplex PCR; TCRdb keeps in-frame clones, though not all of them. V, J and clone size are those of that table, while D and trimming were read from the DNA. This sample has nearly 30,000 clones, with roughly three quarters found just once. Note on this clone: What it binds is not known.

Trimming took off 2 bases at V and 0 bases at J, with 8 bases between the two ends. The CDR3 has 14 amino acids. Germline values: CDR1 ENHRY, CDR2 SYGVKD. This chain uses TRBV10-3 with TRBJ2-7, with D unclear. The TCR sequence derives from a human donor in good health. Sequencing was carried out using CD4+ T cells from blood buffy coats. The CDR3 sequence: CAISERQSSYEQYF. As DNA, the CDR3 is TGTGCCATCAGTGAGCGGCAGAGCTCCTACGAGCAGTACTTC.